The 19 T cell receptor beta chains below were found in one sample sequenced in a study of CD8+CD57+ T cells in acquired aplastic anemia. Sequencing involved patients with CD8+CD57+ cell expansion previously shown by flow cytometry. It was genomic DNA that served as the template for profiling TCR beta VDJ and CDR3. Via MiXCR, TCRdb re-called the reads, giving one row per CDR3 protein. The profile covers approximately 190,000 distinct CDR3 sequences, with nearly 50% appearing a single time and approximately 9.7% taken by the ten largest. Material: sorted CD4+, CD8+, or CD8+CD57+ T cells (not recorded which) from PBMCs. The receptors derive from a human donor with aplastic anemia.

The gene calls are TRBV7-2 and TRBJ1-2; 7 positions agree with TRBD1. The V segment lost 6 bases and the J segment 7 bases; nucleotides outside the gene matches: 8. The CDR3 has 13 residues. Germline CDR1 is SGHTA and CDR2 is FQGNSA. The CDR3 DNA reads TGTGCCAGCAGTTCTACAGGGGAGCGTGGCTACACCTTC. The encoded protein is CASSSTGERGYTF.

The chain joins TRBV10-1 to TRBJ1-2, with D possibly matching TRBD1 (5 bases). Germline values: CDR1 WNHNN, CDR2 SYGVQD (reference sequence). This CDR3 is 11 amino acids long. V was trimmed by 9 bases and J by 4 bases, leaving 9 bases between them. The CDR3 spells CARPGIYGYTF. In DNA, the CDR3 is TGCGCCAGGCCAGGGATCTATGGCTACACCTTC.

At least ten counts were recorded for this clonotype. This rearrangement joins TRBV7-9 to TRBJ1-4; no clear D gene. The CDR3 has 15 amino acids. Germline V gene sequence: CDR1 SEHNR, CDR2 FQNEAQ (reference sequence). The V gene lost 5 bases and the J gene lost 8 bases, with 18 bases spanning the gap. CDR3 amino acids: CASSRRSEDGEKLFF. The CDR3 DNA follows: TGTGCCAGCAGCCGTCGATCGGAGGACGGAGAAAAACTGTTTTTT.

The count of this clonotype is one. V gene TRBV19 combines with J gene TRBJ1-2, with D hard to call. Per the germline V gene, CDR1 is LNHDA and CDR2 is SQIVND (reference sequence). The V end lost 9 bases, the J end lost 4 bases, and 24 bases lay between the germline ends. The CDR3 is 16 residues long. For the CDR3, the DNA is TGTGCCAGCAGTGCTCTCCCTGGGGAGTGGGTCTATGGCTACACCTTC. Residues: CASSALPGEWVYGYTF.

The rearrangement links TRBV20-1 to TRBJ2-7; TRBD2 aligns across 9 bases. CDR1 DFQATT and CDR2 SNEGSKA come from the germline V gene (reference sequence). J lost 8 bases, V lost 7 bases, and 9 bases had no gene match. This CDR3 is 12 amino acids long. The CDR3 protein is CSVQREAAKQYF. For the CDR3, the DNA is TGCAGTGTCCAGCGGGAGGCGGCCAAGCAGTACTTC.

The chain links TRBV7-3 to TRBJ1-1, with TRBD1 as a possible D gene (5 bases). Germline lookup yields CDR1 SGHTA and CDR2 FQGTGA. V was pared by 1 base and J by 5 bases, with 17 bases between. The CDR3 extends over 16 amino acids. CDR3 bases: TGTGCCAGCAGCTTAAGTGTAGTGGCAGGGCGGACTGAAGCTTTCTTT. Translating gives CASSLSVVAGRTEAFF.

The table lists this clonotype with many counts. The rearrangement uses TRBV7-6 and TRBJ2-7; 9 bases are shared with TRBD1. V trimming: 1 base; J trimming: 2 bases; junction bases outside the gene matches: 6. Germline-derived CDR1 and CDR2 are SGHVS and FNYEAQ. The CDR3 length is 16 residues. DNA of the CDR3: TGTGCCAGCAGCTTAGGAGACAGGGGGATCCCCTACGAGCAGTACTTC. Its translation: CASSLGDRGIPYEQYF.

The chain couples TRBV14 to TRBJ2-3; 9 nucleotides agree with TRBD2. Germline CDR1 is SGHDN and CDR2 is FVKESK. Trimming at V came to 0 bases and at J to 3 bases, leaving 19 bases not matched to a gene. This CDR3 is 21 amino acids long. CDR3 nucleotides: TGTGCCAGCAGCCAAGAAGGGGGGGCGTGGGAGCGGGAGGTTGGTACAGATACGCAGTATTTT. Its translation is CASSQEGGAWEREVGTDTQYF.

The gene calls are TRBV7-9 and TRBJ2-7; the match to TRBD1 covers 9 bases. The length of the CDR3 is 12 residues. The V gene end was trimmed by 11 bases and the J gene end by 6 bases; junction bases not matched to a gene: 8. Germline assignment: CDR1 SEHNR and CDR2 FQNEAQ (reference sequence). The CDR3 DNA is TGTGCCGTCCGGGACAGGGACATCGAGCAGTACTTC. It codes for CAVRDRDIEQYF.

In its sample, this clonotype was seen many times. The CDR3 coding sequence is TGTGCCAGCAGTCGGGGTCCTAGCGGGAGGAACTACGAGCAGTACTTC. Its translation is CASSRGPSGRNYEQYF. The chain couples TRBV6-1 to TRBJ2-7; TRBD2 matches at 11 bases. J was trimmed by 3 bases and V by 5 bases; bases with no gene match: 9. Germline V gene lookup returns CDR1 MNHNS and CDR2 SASEGT. The CDR3 is 16 amino acids.

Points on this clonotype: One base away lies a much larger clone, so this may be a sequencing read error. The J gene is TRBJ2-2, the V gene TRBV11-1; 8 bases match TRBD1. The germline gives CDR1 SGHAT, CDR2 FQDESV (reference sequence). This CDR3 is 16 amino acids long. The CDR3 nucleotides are TGTGCCAGCAGCTTAACCGGGACAGGAGGGTACGGGGGGCTGTTTTTT. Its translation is CASSLTGTGGYGGLFF.

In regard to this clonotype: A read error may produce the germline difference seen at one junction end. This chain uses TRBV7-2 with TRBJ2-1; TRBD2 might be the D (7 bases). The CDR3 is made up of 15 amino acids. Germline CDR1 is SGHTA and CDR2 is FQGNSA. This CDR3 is CASGLAGGPENEQFF. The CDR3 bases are TGTGCCAGCGGCTTAGCCGGGGGGCCTGAAAATGAGCAGTTCTTC.

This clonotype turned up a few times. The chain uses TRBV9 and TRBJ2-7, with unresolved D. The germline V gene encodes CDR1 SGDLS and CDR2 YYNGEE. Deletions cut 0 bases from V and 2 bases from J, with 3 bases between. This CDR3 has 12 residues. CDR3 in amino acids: CASSVGTYEQYF. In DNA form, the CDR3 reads TGTGCCAGCAGCGTAGGTACCTACGAGCAGTACTTC.

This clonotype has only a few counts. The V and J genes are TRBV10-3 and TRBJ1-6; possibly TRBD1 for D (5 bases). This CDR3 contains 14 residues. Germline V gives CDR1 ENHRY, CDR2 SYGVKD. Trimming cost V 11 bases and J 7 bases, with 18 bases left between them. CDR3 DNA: TGTGCCGTTACCGGGACCGATGGGAATTCACCCCTCCACTTT. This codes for CAVTGTDGNSPLHF.

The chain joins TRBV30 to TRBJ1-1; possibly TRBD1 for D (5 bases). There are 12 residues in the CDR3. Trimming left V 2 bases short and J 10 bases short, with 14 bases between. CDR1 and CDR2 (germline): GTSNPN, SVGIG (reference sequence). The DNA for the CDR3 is TGTGCCTGGAGTACAGGCCCGCGTCGAGCTTTCTTT. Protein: CAWSTGPRRAFF.

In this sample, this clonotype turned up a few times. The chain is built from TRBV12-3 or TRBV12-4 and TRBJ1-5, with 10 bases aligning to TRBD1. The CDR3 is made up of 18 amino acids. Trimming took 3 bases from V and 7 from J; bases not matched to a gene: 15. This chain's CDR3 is CASSFYLSGQGGNQPQHF. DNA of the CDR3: TGTGCCAGCAGTTTCTATTTATCAGGACAGGGGGGAAACCAGCCCCAGCATTTT.

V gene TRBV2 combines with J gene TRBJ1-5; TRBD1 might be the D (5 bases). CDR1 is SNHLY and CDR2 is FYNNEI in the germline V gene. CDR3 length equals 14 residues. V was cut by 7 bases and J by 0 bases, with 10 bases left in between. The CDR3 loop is CASMGPVSNQPQHF. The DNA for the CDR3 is TGTGCCAGCATGGGGCCGGTTAGCAATCAGCCCCAGCATTTT.

DNA for the CDR3: TGCAGCGTTTCTGTGGGACAGGGGAAGGGTGAGCAGTTCTTC. This codes for CSVSVGQGKGEQFF. The V and J genes are TRBV29-1 and TRBJ2-1, with 10 bases lining up with TRBD1. The CDR3 is 14 residues long. V lost 5 bases to trimming and J lost 9 bases; unmatched junction nucleotides: 10. Germline values: CDR1 SQVTM, CDR2 ANQGSEA.

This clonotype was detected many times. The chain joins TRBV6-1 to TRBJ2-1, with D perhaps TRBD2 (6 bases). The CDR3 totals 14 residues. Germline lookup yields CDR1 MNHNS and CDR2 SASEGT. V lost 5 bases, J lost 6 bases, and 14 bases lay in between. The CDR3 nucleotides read TGTGCCAGCAGTCCCCGTTTGGGGGGCAATGAGCAGTTCTTC. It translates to CASSPRLGGNEQFF.